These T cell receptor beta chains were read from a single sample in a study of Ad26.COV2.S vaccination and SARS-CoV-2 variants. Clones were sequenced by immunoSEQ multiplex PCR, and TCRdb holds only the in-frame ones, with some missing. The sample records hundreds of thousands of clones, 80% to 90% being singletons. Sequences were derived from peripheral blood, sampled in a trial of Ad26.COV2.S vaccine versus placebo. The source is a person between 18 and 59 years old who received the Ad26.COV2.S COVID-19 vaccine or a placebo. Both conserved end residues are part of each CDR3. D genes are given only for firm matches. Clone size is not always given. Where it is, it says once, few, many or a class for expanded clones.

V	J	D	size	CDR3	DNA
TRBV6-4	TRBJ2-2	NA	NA	CASKGDWNTGELFF	TGTGCCAGCAAGGGGGATTGGAACACCGGGGAGCTGTTTTTT
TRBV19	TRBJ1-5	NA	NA	CASSIIGEESNQPQHF	TGTGCCAGTAGTATTATAGGGGAAGAGAGCAATCAGCCCCAGCATTTT
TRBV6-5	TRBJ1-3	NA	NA	CASRAGTGRNTIYF	TGTGCCAGCAGAGCCGGGACGGGAAGGAACACCATATATTTT
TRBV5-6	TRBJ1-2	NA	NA	CASSPGIYGYTF	TGTGCCAGCAGCCCCGGGATCTATGGCTACACCTTC
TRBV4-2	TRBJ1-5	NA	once	CASSQDRSNQPQHF	TGTGCCAGCAGCCAAGACCGCAGCAATCAGCCCCAGCATTTT
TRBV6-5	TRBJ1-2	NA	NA	CASSYSPGANYGYTF	TGTGCCAGCAGTTACTCTCCAGGGGCTAACTATGGCTACACCTTC
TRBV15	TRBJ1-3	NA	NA	CATSRDRAAGNTIYF	TGTGCCACCAGCAGAGATCGGGCTGCTGGAAACACCATATATTTT
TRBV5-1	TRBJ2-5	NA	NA	CASSFWGETQYF	TGCGCCAGCAGCTTCTGGGGCGAGACCCAGTACTTC
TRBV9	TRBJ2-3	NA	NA	CASSVDGSTDTQYF	TGTGCCAGCAGCGTAGATGGTAGCACAGATACGCAGTATTTT
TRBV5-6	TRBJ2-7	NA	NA	CASSPDGALYSYEQYF	TGTGCCAGCAGCCCGGACGGTGCCCTCTACTCCTACGAGCAGTACTTC
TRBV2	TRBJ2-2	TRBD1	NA	CASLGTPGQINTGELFF	TGTGCCAGCTTGGGGACCCCGGGACAGATTAACACCGGGGAGCTGTTTTTT
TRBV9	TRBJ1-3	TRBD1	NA	CASSVAPGTAGNTIYF	TGTGCCAGCAGCGTAGCTCCCGGGACAGCAGGAAACACCATATATTTT
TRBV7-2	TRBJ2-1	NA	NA	CASSLNNEQFF	TGTGCCAGCAGCTTAAACAATGAGCAGTTCTTC
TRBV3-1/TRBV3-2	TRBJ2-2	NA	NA	CASSQVAGELFF	TGTGCCAGCAGCCAAGTTGCCGGGGAGCTGTTTTTT
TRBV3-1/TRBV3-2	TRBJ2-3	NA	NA	CASSLLTGDTQYF	TGTGCCAGCAGCCTCCTTACGGGGGATACGCAGTATTTT
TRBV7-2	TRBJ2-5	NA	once	CASRLGTPEETQYF	TGTGCCAGCAGGTTAGGGACACCCGAAGAGACCCAGTACTTC
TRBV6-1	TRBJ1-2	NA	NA	CASSEGGGAGGYTF	TGTGCCAGCAGTGAAGGGGGGGGCGCCGGTGGCTACACCTTC
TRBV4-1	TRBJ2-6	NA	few	CASSQEGTSGANVLTF	TGCGCCAGCAGCCAAGAAGGAACCTCTGGGGCCAACGTCCTGACTTTC
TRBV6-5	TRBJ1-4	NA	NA	CASRDPGGNEKLFF	TGTGCCAGCAGAGACCCGGGGGGTAATGAAAAACTGTTTTTT
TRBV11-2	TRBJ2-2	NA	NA	CASSLGGAGTGELFF	TGTGCCAGCAGCTTAGGGGGCGCGGGCACCGGGGAGCTGTTTTTT
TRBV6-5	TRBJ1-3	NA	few	CASSYSTGDSGNTIYF	TGTGCCAGCAGTTACTCGACCGGGGACTCTGGAAACACCATATATTTT
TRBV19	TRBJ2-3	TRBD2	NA	CASSKQAGVGADTQYF	TGTGCCAGTAGTAAGCAAGCGGGAGTGGGGGCAGATACGCAGTATTTT
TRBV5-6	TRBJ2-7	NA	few	CASSLGIIPPYEQYF	TGTGCCAGCAGCTTGGGGATCATCCCTCCCTACGAGCAGTACTTC
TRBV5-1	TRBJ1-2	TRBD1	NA	CASSPTGDSTSNYGYTF	TGCGCCAGCAGCCCGACCGGGGACAGTACATCTAACTATGGCTACACCTTC
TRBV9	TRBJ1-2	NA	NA	CASSPLNYGYTF	TGTGCCAGCAGCCCACTTAACTATGGCTACACCTTC
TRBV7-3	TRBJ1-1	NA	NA	CASRETGVNTEAFF	TGTGCCAGCAGGGAGACAGGCGTGAACACTGAAGCTTTCTTT
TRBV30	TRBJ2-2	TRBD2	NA	CAWRGLAGGTGELFF	TGTGCCTGGAGAGGGCTAGCGGGGGGAACCGGGGAGCTGTTTTTT
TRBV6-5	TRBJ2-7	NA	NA	CASKNRGGALEQYF	TGTGCCAGCAAAAACAGGGGGGGGGCCCTCGAGCAGTACTTC
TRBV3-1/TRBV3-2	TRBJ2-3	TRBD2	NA	CASSRLATDTQYF	TGTGCCAGCAGCCGACTAGCCACAGATACGCAGTATTTT
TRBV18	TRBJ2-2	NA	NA	CASSPRDNTGEAAGELFF	TGTGCCAGCTCACCACGAGACAACACAGGGGAGGCGGCCGGGGAGCTGTTTTTT
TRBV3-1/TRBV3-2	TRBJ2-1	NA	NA	CASSQVKAPPSSYNEQFF	TGTGCCAGCAGCCAAGTAAAGGCGCCTCCGAGCTCCTACAATGAGCAGTTCTTC
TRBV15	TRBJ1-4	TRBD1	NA	CATSRDRGGQGEKLFF	TGTGCCACCAGCAGAGATCGGGGGGGACAGGGTGAAAAACTGTTTTTT
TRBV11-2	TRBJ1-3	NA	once	CASSPLRGGFGNTIYF	TGTGCCAGCAGCCCCCTGCGCGGGGGTTTTGGAAACACCATATATTTT
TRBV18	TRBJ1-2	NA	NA	CASSPRTLDNYGYTF	TGTGCCAGCTCACCGAGGACATTAGATAACTATGGCTACACCTTC
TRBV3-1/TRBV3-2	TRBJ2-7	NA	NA	CASSQGVTKRLGDEQYF	TGTGCCAGCAGCCAAGGGGTGACCAAACGTCTCGGAGACGAGCAGTACTTC
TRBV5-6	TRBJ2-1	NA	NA	CASSSLGPVLYNEQFF	TGTGCCAGCAGCTCCCTCGGGCCTGTTCTTTACAATGAGCAGTTCTTC
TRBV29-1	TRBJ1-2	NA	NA	CSGVERDIWGNGYTF	TGCAGCGGAGTTGAAAGGGACATCTGGGGCAATGGCTACACCTTC
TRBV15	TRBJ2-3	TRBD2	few	CATAPSSGGADTQYF	TGTGCCACCGCACCCTCTAGCGGGGGGGCGGATACGCAGTATTTT
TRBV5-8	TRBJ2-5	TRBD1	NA	CASSPGGQFQETQYF	TGTGCCAGCAGCCCAGGGGGACAGTTCCAAGAGACCCAGTACTTC
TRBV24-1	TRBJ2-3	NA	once	CATSEADTQYF	TGTGCCACCAGTGAAGCGGATACGCAGTATTTT
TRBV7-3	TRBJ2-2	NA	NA	CASSSLGSGGGELFF	TGTGCCAGCAGCTCCTTGGGTAGCGGTGGCGGGGAGCTGTTTTTT
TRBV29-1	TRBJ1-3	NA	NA	CSVGEGPRNTIYF	TGCAGCGTGGGGGAGGGTCCGAGAAACACCATATATTTT
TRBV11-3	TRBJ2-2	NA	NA	CASSRKGGFANTGELFF	TGTGCCAGCAGCCGTAAGGGGGGCTTCGCGAACACCGGGGAGCTGTTTTTT
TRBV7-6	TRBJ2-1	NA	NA	CASSSLLGVYNEQFF	TGTGCCAGCAGCTCCCTATTAGGGGTCTACAATGAGCAGTTCTTC
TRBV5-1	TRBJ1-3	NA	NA	CASRAGSGNTIYF	TGCGCCAGCAGAGCGGGCTCTGGAAACACCATATATTTT
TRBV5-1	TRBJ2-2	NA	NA	CASSLQSDTGELFF	TGCGCCAGCAGCTTACAGTCTGACACCGGGGAGCTGTTTTTT
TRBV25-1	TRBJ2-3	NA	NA	CASSEAQRFTDTQYF	TGTGCCAGCAGTGAAGCCCAGCGGTTCACAGATACGCAGTATTTT
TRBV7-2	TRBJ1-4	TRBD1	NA	CASSLRGRGHEKLFF	TGTGCCAGCAGCTTAAGGGGCAGGGGGCATGAAAAACTGTTTTTT
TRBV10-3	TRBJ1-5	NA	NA	CAINLERDQPQHF	TGTGCCATCAACCTCGAAAGGGATCAGCCCCAGCATTTT
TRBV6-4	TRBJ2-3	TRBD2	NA	CASRLAASTDTQYF	TGTGCCAGCAGACTAGCGGCGAGCACAGATACGCAGTATTTT
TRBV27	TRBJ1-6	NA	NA	CASSIQGPPSPLHF	TGTGCCAGCAGTATCCAGGGACCTCCTTCACCCCTCCACTTT
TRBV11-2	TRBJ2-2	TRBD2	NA	CASSPGTSGNVGELFF	TGTGCCAGCAGCCCAGGGACTAGCGGGAATGTCGGGGAGCTGTTTTTT
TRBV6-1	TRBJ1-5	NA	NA	CASSEALPGGFDQPQHF	TGTGCCAGCAGTGAAGCGCTTCCGGGGGGGTTCGATCAGCCCCAGCATTTT